This T cell receptor beta chain was sequenced for a study of blood T cell repertoires in COVID-19. About the study: Donors in the United States, Italy and Spain gave samples during acute or convalescent COVID-19.

The CDR3 consists of 15 residues. The germline V gene has CDR1 KGHSH and CDR2 LQKENI. Trimming removed 4 bases at V and 0 bases at J, with 7 bases between. Data came from immunoSEQ multiplex PCR; TCRdb stores just in-frame clones and leaves some out. The data contain 75,000 to 85,000 clones, 82% of them seen just once; the ten biggest clones take up roughly 7.3%. The clonotype originates from a human donor in a cohort sampled during active COVID-19. The chain employs TRBV18 and TRBJ2-6; D uncertain. Specimen: peripheral blood. The CDR3, as DNA: TGTGCCAGCTCACATCAGCGCTCTGGGGCCAACGTCCTGACTTTC. It encodes CASSHQRSGANVLTF.